This TCR beta chain was identified in a study of blood T cell repertoires in COVID-19. Overall study: COVID-19 samples from acute and convalescent phases originated in the United States, Italy and Spain.

Recovered status applied to Cohort 3 donors who had two consecutive negative PCRs. It also applied to those with clearance or with symptom resolution. The sample holds one count of this clone. Libraries were prepared by immunoSEQ multiplex PCR; TCRdb keeps only in-frame clonotypes and omits some of them. Of roughly 220,000 clones listed, less than 90% are singletons. The CDR3 is made up of 15 amino acids. V shed 5 bases and J shed 0 bases, with 13 bases lying between them. Per the germline V gene, CDR1 is LNHDA and CDR2 is SQIVND (reference sequence). The genes are TRBV19 and TRBJ1-1; D possibly corresponds to TRBD1 (5 bases). The sequence was collected from a woman aged 40 to 49 who had recovered from COVID-19. The sample comprised PBMCs or T cells enriched from blood (not recorded which). The CDR3 is CASSPWGGMNTEAFF. The CDR3 nucleotides read TGTGCCAGTAGTCCCTGGGGCGGAATGAACACTGAAGCTTTCTTT. Using reference TRBV19 and TRBJ1-1 for the parts outside the CDR3, the full variable domain is DGGITQSPKYLFRKEGQNVTLSCEQNLNHDAMYWYRQDPGQGLRLIYYSQIVNDFQKGDIAEGYSVSREKKESFPLTVTSAQKNPTAFYLCASSPWGGMNTEAFFGQGTRLTVV.